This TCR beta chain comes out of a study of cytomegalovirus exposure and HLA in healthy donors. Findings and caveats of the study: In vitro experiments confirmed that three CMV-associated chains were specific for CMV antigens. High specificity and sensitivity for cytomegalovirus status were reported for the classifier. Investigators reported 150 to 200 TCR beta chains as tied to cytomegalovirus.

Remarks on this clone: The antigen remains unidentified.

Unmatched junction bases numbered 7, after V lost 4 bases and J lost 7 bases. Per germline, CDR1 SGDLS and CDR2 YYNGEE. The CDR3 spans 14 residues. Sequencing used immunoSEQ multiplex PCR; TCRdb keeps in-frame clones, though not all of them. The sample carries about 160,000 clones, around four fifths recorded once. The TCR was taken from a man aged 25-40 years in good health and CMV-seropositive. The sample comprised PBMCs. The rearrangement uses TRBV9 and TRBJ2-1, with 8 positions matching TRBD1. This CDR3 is CASSLGTGWNEQFF. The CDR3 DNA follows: TGTGCCAGCAGCCTAGGGACAGGTTGGAATGAGCAGTTCTTC.